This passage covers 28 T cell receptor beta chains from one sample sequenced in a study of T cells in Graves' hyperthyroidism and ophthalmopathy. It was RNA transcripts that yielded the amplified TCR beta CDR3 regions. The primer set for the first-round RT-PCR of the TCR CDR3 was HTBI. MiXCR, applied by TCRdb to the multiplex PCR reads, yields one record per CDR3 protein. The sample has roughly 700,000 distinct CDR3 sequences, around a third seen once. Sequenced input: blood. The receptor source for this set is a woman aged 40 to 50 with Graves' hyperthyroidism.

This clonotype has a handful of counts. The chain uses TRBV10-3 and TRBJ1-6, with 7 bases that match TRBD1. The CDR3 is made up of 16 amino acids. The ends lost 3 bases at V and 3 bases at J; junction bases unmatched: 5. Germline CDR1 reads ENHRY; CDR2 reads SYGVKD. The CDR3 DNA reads TGTGCCATCAGTGACCCGACAGGGATCTATAATTCACCCCTCCACTTT. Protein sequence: CAISDPTGIYNSPLHF.

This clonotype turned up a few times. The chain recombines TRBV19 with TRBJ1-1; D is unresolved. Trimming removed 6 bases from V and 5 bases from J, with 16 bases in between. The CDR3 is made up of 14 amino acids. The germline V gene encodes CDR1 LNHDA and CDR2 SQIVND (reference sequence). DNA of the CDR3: TGTGCCAGTAGGAGAGAGTATAGTGGTACTGAAGCTTTCTTT. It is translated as CASRREYSGTEAFF.

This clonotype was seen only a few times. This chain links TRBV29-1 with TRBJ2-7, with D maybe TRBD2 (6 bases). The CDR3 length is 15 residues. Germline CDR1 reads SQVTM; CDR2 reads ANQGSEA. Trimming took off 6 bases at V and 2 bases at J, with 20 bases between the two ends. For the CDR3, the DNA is TGCAGCGTCGAGGAGGGGCCCATGGGGACCTACGAGCAGTACTTC. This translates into CSVEEGPMGTYEQYF.

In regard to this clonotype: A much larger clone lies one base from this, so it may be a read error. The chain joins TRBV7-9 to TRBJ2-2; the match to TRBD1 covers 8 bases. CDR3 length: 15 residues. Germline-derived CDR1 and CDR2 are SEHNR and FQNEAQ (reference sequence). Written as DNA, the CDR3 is TGTGCCAGCAGCTTAGCCTGGACAGGGTCCGGGAAGCTGTTTTTT. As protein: CASSLAWTGSGKLFF.

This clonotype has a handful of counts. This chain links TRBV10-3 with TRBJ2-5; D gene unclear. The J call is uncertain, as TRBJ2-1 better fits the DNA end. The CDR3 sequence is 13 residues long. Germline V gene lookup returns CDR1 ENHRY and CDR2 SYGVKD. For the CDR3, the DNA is TGTGCCTCCACCGGCAGGTCCGGTGACGAGCAGTTCTTC. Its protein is CASTGRSGDEQFF.

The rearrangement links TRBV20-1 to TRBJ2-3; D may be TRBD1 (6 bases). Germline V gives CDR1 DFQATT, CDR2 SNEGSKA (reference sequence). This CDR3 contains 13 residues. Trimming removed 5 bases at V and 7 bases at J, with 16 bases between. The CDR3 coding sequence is TGCAGTGCTTCACAGGGTATGCGGAATACGCAGTATTTT. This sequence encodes CSASQGMRNTQYF.

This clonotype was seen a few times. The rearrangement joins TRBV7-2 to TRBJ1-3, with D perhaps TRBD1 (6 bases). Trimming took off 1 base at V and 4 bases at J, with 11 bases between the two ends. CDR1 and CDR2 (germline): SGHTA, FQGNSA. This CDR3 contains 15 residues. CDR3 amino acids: CASSLDHRAGNTIYF. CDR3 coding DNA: TGTGCCAGCAGCTTAGATCACAGGGCAGGAAACACCATATATTTT.

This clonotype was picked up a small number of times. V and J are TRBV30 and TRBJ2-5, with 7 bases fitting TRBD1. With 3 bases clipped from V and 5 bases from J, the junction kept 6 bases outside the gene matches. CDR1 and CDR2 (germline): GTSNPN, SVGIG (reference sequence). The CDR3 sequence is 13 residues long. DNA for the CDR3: TGTGCCTGGAGAACACAGGGGTCCGAGACCCAGTACTTC. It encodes CAWRTQGSETQYF.

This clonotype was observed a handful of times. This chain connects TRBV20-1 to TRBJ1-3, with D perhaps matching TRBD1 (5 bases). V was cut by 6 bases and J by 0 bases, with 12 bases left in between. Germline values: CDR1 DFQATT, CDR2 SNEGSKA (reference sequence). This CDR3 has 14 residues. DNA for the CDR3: TGCAGTGCCGCCAGCGGGGCCTCTGGAAACACCATATATTTT. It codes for CSAASGASGNTIYF.

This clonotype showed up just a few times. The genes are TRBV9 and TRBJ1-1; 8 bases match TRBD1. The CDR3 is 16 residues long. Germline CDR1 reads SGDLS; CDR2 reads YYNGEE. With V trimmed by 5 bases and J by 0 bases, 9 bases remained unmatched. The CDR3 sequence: CASSYRTGTLNTEAFF. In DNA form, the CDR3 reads TGTGCCAGCAGTTACAGGACAGGGACCTTGAACACTGAAGCTTTCTTT.

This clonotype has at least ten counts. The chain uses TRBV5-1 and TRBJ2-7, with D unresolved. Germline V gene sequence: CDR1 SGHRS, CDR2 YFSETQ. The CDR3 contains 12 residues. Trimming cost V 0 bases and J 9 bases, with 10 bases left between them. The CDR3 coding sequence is TGCGCCAGCAGCTTGGATTCCCGGGCGCAGTACTTC. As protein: CASSLDSRAQYF. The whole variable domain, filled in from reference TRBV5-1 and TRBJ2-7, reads KAGVTQTPRYLIKTRGQQVTLSCSPISGHRSVSWYQQTPGQGLQFLFEYFSETQRNKGNFPGRFSGRQFSNSRSEMNVSTLELGDSALYLCASSLDSRAQYFGPGTRLTVT.

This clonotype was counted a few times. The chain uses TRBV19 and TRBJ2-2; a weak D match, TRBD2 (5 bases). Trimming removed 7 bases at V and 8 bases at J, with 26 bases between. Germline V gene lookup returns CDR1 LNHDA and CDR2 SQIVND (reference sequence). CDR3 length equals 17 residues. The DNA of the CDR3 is TGTGCCAGTACACTCTCAGGAGGAACTCTCATAGTGGGGGAGCTGTTTTTT. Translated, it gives CASTLSGGTLIVGELFF.

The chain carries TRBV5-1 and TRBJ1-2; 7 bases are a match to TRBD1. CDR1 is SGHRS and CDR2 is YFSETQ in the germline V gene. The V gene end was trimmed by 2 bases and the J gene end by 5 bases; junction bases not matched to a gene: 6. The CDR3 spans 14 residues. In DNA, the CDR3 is TGCGCCAGCAGCTTCACCGGGACAGAATATGGCTACACCTTC. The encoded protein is CASSFTGTEYGYTF.

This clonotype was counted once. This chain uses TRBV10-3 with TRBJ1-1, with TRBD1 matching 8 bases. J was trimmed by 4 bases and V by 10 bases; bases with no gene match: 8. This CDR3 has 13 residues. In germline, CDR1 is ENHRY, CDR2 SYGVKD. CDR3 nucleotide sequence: TGTGCCACCCGGACAGGGTCATCCACTGAAGCTTTCTTT. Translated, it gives CATRTGSSTEAFF.

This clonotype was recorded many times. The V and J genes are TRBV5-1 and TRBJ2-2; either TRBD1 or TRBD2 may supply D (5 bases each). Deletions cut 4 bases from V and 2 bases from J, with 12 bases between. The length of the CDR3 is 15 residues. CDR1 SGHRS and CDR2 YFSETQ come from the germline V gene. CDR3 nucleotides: TGCGCCAGCAGCCCTCCCGGGGCTAACACCGGGGAGCTGTTTTTT. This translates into CASSPPGANTGELFF. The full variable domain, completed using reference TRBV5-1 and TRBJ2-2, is KAGVTQTPRYLIKTRGQQVTLSCSPISGHRSVSWYQQTPGQGLQFLFEYFSETQRNKGNFPGRFSGRQFSNSRSEMNVSTLELGDSALYLCASSPPGANTGELFFGEGSRLTVL.

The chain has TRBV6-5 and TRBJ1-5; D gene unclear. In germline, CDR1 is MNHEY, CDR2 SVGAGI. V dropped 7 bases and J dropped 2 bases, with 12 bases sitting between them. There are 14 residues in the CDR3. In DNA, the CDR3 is TGTGCCAGCACCCAACGGGGTGGCAATCAGCCCCAGCATTTT. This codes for CASTQRGGNQPQHF.

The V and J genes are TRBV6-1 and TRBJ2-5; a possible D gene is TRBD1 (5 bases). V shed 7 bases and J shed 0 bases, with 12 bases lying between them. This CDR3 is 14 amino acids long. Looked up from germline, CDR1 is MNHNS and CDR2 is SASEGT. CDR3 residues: CASKGAANQETQYF. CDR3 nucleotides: TGTGCCAGCAAAGGGGCAGCAAACCAAGAGACCCAGTACTTC.

As DNA, the CDR3 is TGCGCCAGCACCGGGACCCAGCATTTT. Its protein is CASTGTQHF. The chain employs TRBV10-2 and TRBJ1-5; D unclear. The CDR3 is 9 residues long. Germline V gene lookup returns CDR1 WSHSY and CDR2 SAAADI. The germline V and J ends were trimmed by 7 bases and 11 bases, with 6 bases remaining between them.

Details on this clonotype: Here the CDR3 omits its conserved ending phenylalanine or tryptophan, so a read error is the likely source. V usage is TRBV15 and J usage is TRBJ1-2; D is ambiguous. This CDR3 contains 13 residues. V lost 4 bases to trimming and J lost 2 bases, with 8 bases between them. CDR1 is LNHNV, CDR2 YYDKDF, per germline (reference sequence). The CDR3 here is CATSTRINYGYTS. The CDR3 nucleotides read TGTGCCACCAGCACCAGGATAAACTATGGCTACACCTCC.

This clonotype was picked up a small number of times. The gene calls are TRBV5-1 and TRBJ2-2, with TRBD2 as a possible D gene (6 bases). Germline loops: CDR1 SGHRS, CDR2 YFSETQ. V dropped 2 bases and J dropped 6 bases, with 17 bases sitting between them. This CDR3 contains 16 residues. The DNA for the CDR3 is TGCGCCAGCAGCTTAAATGGGGGACTGGCGGCCGGGGAGCTGTTTTTT. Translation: CASSLNGGLAAGELFF. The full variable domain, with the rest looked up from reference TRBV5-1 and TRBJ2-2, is KAGVTQTPRYLIKTRGQQVTLSCSPISGHRSVSWYQQTPGQGLQFLFEYFSETQRNKGNFPGRFSGRQFSNSRSEMNVSTLELGDSALYLCASSLNGGLAAGELFFGEGSRLTVL.

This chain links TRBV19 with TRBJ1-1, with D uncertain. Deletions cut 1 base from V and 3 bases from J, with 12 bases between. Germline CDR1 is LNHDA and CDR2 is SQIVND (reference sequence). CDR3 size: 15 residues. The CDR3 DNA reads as TGTGCCAGTAGTATAGTCTCCAGGCCGCACACTGAAGCTTTCTTT. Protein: CASSIVSRPHTEAFF.

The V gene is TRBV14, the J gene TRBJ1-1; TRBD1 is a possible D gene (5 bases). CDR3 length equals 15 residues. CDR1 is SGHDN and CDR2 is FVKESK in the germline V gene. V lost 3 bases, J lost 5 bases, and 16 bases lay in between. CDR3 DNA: TGTGCCAGCAGCCAGTGGGGCGGTTTCTTTACTGAAGCTTTCTTT. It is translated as CASSQWGGFFTEAFF.

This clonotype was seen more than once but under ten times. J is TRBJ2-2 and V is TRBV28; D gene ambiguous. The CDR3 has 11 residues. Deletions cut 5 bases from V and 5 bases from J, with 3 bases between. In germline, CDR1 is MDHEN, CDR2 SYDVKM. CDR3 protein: CASSQTGELFF. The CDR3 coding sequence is TGTGCCAGCAGTCAAACCGGGGAGCTGTTTTTT.

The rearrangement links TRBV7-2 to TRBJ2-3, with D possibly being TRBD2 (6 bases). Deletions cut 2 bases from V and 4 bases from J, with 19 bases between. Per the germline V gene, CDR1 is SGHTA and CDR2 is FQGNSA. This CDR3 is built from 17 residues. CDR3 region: CASSLMDVGTLPDTQYF. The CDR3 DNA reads TGTGCCAGCAGCTTAATGGATGTTGGGACTCTGCCAGATACGCAGTATTTT.

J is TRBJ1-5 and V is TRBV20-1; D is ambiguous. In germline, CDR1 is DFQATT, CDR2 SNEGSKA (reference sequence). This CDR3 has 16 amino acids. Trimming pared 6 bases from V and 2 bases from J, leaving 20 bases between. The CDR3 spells CSAAAILARGNQPQHF. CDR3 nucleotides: TGCAGTGCCGCCGCGATACTGGCGAGGGGCAATCAGCCCCAGCATTTT.

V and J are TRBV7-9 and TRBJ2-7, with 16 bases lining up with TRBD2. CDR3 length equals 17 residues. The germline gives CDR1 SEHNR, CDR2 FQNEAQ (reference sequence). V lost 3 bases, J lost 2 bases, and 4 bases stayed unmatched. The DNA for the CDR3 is TGTGCCAGCAGCTTGGGACTAGCGGGAGGGCTAGCCTACGAGCAGTACTTC. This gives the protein CASSLGLAGGLAYEQYF.

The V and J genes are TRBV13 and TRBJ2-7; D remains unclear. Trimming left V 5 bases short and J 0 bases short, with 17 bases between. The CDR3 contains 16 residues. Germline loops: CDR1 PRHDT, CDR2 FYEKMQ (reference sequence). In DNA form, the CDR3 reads TGTGCCAGCAGCCCCATGTCGGGTGCCTCCTCCTACGAGCAGTACTTC. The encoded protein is CASSPMSGASSYEQYF.

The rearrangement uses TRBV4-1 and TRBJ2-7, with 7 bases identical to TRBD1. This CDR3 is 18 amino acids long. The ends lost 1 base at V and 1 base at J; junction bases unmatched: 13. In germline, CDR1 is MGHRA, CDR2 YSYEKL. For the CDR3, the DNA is TGCGCCAGCAGCCAAGTTGGCCCCAGGGCAGGGGGTTCCTACGAGCAGTACTTC. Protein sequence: CASSQVGPRAGGSYEQYF.